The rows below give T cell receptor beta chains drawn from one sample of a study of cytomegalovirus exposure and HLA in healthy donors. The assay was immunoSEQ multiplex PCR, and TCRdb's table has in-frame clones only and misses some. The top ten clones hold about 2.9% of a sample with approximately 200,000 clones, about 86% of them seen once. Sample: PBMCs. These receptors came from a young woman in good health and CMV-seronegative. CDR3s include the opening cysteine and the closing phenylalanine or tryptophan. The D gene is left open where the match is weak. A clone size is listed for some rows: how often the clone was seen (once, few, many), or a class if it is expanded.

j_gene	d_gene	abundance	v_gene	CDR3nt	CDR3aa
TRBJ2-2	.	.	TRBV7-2	TGTGCCAGCAGCGGACCAGAAGCGGGGAACACCGGGGAGCTGTTTTTT	CASSGPEAGNTGELFF
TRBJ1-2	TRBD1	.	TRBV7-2	TGTGCCAGCAGCCCGCGGGACAGCCTTTCCGGCTACACCTTC	CASSPRDSLSGYTF
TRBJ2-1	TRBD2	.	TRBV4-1	TGCGCCAGCAGCAATCTAGCGGGAGGGCCTTACAATGAGCAGTTCTTC	CASSNLAGGPYNEQFF
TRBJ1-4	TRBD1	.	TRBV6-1	TGTGCCAGCAGTGAAGTTTCCGGGACAGGGCTTGAAAAACTGTTTTTT	CASSEVSGTGLEKLFF
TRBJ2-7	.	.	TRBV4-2	TGTGCCAGCCGCGCTTTGGGCACCTACGAGCAGTACTTC	CASRALGTYEQYF
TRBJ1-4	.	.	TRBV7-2	TGTGCCAGCAGCATACAGGCTTCAACTAATGAAAAACTGTTTTTT	CASSIQASTNEKLFF
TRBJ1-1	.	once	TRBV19	TGTGCCAGTAGACTGACAGATGAAGCTTTCTTT	CASRLTDEAFF
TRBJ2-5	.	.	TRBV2	TGTGCCAGCAGGAAGGGGCCGGGACTTCTCCAAGAGACCCAGTACTTC	CASRKGPGLLQETQYF
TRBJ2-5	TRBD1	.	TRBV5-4	TGTGCCAGCAGCAATAGGACAGGGCAGACCCAGTACTTC	CASSNRTGQTQYF
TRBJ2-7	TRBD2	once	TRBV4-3	TGCGCCAGCAGCCAAGACAGAGCGGGAGGGGCCTACGAGCAGTACTTC	CASSQDRAGGAYEQYF
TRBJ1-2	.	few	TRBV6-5	TGTGCCAGCAGTTACTCTGGGGCCACCTTCTTC	CASSYSGATFF
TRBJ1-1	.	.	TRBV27	TGTGCCAGCAGTCCGGGACTCCTCAACACTGAAGCTTTCTTT	CASSPGLLNTEAFF
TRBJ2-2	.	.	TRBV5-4	TGTGCCAGCAGCTTATCCAGAATGAACACCGGGGAGCTGTTTTTT	CASSLSRMNTGELFF
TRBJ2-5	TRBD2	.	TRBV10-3	TGTGCCATCAGTGGGACTAGCGGCCAAGAGACCCAGTACTTC	CAISGTSGQETQYF
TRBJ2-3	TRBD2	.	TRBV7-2	TGTGCCAGCAGCTTGCTTAGCGGGTCGAGCACAGATACGCAGTATTTT	CASSLLSGSSTDTQYF
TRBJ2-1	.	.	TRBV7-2	TGTGCCAGCAGCTCCGGTGCCGGTGAGCAGTTCTTC	CASSSGAGEQFF
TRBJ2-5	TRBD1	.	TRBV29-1	TGCAGCGTTGCAGGGGGCCTCCAAGAGACCCAGTACTTC	CSVAGGLQETQYF
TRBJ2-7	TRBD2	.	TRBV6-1	TGTGCCAGCAGTGAATGGGATGGGGTCCGGCGGGAGTACGAGCAGTACTTC	CASSEWDGVRREYEQYF
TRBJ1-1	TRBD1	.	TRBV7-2	TGTGCCAGCAGCTTGAGAAGGGGGCCTAACACTGAAGCTTTCTTT	CASSLRRGPNTEAFF
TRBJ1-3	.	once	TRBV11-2	TGTGCCAGCAACCCGAGACCTATAGAGCGGTCTGGAAACACCATATATTTT	CASNPRPIERSGNTIYF
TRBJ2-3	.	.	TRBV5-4	TGTGCCAGCAGCTTCAGGGCGGGCACAGATACGCAGTATTTT	CASSFRAGTDTQYF
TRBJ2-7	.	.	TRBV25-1	TGTGCCAGCATGGACTCTCTAGCCCCCTACGAGCAGTACTTC	CASMDSLAPYEQYF
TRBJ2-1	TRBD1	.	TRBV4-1	TGCGCCAGCAGCCAGGACCTGGGACAGTACAATGAGCAGTTCTTC	CASSQDLGQYNEQFF
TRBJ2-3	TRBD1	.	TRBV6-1	TGTGCCAGCAGTACCGGACAGGGTGCACCCGATACGCAGTATTTT	CASSTGQGAPDTQYF
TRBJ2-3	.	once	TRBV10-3	TGTGCCATCAGTGAGGGCGCAGGGCCAGATACGCAGTATTTT	CAISEGAGPDTQYF
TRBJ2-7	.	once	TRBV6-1	TGTGCCAGCAGTGAAGCGATCTTACTGAGCTCCTACGAGCAGTACTTC	CASSEAILLSSYEQYF
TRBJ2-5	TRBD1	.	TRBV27	TGTGCCAGCAGTTCCAGGGGGCTGGGAGAGACCCAGTACTTC	CASSSRGLGETQYF
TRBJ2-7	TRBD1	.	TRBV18	TGTGCCAGCTCACCCAGGACAGGGTTGTCCCTAGACGAGCAGTACTTC	CASSPRTGLSLDEQYF
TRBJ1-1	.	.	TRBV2	TGTGCCAGCAGGCCCGGGGGTCTGGACACTGAAGCTTTCTTT	CASRPGGLDTEAFF
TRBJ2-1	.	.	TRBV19	TGTGCCAGTAGTACCGGTCTGCGGGCCTACAATGAGCAGTTCTTC	CASSTGLRAYNEQFF
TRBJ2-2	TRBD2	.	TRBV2	TGTGCCAGCAGTGAAAGGACTAGCGGGATAGGGAACACCGGGGAGCTGTTTTTT	CASSERTSGIGNTGELFF
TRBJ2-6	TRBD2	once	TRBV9	TGTGCCAGCAGCCCACATATAGCGGGAGGTTCCTCTGGGGCCAACGTCCTGACTTTC	CASSPHIAGGSSGANVLTF
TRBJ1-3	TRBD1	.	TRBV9	TGTGCCAGCAGCGTTTCACAGGGGTCCGGAAACACCATATATTTT	CASSVSQGSGNTIYF
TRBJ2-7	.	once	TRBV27	TGTGCCAGCAGTCCAGGAGGGGCCTACGAGCAGTACTTC	CASSPGGAYEQYF
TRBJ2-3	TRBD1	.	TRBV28	TGTGCCAGCAGCAACCGGGACAGGATCACAGATACGCAGTATTTT	CASSNRDRITDTQYF
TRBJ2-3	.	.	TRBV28	TGTGCCAGCAGTTTATGGACAGCCTCTAGCACAGATACGCAGTATTTT	CASSLWTASSTDTQYF
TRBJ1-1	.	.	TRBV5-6	TGTGCCAGCAGCTTGGATGGGGGGGCGAACACTGAAGCTTTCTTT	CASSLDGGANTEAFF
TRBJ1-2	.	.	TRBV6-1	TGTGCCAGCAGAACAGACCCTAACTATGGCTACACCTTC	CASRTDPNYGYTF
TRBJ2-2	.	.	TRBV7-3	TGTGCCAGCAGCCCCATGAGCACCGGGGAGCTGTTTTTT	CASSPMSTGELFF
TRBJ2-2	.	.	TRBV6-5	TGTGCCAGCAGTTACTCCGTTACCGGGGAGCTGTTTTTT	CASSYSVTGELFF
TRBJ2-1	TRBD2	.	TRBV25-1	TGTGCCAGCAGTGAATACCCTAGCGGGAGGATCTACAATGAGCAGTTCTTC	CASSEYPSGRIYNEQFF
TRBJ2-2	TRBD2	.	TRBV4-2	TGTGCCAGCAGCCAAGAAGAAGGACTAGCGAGAACCGGGGAGCTGTTTTTT	CASSQEEGLARTGELFF
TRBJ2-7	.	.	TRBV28	TGTGCCAGCAGTAAGCCAGGGAACTACGAGCAGTACTTC	CASSKPGNYEQYF
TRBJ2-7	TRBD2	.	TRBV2	TGTGCCAGCCGTAGGACTAGCGGGACCTACGAGCAGTACTTC	CASRRTSGTYEQYF
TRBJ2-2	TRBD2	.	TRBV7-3	TGTGCCAGCAGCATCAACCTAGCGGGAGCGAACACCGGGGAGCTGTTTTTT	CASSINLAGANTGELFF
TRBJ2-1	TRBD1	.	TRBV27	TGTGCCAGCAGTTTATCGGGACAGTCAATGGGTGAGCAGTTCTTC	CASSLSGQSMGEQFF
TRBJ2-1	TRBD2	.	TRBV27	TGTGCCAGCAGTGTCTGGGCGGGAGCCTACAATGAGCAGTTCTTC	CASSVWAGAYNEQFF
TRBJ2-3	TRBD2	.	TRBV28	TGTGCCAGCAGTCCTTACGGACTAGCGGGAGGGATGACTGGCACAGATACGCAGTATTTT	CASSPYGLAGGMTGTDTQYF
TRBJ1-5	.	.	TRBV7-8	TGTGCCAGCAGCCGATACCGGGACATAAGCAATCAGCCCCAGCATTTT	CASSRYRDISNQPQHF
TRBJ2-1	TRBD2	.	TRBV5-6	TGTGCCAGCAGCCTTCCGGGACTAGGATCCGATGAGCAGTTCTTC	CASSLPGLGSDEQFF
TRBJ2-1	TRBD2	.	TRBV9	TGTGCCAGCAGCAAGGCCCCGGGACTAGCGGGAGGAAAGGGCAATGAGCAGTTCTTC	CASSKAPGLAGGKGNEQFF
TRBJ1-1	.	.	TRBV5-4	TGTGCCAGCAGCTCGGAAATGACAGAGAACACTGAAGCTTTCTTT	CASSSEMTENTEAFF
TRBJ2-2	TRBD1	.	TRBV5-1	TGCGCCAGCAGCTCTGATATGATGACAGGGCACACCGGGGAGCTGTTTTTT	CASSSDMMTGHTGELFF
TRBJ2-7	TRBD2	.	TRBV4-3	TGCGCCAGCAGCCCGGGACTAGCGGACGTGGAGCAGTACTTC	CASSPGLADVEQYF
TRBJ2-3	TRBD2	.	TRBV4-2	TGTGCCAGCAGCCAACTAGCGGAATCAGATACGCAGTATTTT	CASSQLAESDTQYF